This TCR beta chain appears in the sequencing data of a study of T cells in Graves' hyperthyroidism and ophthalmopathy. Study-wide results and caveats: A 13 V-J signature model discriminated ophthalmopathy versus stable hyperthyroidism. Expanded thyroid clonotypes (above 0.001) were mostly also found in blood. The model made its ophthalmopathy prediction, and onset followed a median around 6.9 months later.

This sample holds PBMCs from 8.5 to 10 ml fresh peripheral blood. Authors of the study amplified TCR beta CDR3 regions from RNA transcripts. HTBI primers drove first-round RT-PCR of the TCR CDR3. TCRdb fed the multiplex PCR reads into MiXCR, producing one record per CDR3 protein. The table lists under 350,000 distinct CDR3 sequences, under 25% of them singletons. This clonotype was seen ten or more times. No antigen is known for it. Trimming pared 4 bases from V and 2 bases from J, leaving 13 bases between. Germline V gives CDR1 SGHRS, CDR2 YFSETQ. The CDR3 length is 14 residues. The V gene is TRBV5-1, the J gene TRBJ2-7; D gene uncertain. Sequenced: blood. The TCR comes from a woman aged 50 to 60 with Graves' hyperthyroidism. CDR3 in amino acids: CASSPHGRAYEQYF. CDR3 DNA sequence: TGCGCCAGCAGCCCTCACGGACGGGCCTACGAGCAGTACTTC. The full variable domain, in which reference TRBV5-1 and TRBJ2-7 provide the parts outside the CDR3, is KAGVTQTPRYLIKTRGQQVTLSCSPISGHRSVSWYQQTPGQGLQFLFEYFSETQRNKGNFPGRFSGRQFSNSRSEMNVSTLELGDSALYLCASSPHGRAYEQYFGPGTRLTVT.